The sequence of this T cell receptor beta chain was determined in a study of T-cell reconstitution after alpha-beta-depleted transplantation in children. This clonotype was counted ten times or more. Using unique molecular identifiers, the investigators prepared the TCRbeta library. Each CDR3 protein gets one entry after TCRdb re-called the PCR reads with MiXCR. Of roughly 610,000 distinct CDR3 sequences listed, over 9.5% are singletons. This TCR was sampled from a human donor who donated a stem cell graft to a child with acute myeloid leukemia. Sequencing used PBMCs from the stem cell graft donor, obtained from the stem cell graft.

The CDR3 reads CASSSAGAENEQFF. In nucleotides, the CDR3 is TGTGCCAGCAGTTCAGCGGGAGCCGAAAATGAGCAGTTCTTC. V and J are TRBV28 and TRBJ2-1; 8 nucleotides agree with TRBD2. With V trimmed by 4 bases and J by 7 bases, 6 bases remained unmatched. Germline V gene sequence: CDR1 MDHEN, CDR2 SYDVKM. The length of the CDR3 is 14 residues.